A single TCR beta chain is shown here with its context. The sample is drawn from a study of blood T cell repertoires in COVID-19. Turning to the study itself: Sites in the United States, Italy and Spain provided acute and convalescent COVID-19 samples.

Original processing methods: Reference gene primer amplification in the assay estimated nucleated cell counts. Libraries were prepared by immunoSEQ multiplex PCR; TCRdb keeps only in-frame clonotypes and omits some of them. The DNA gave D and trimming, while V, J and clone size come from that table. The sample lists about 120,000 clones, approximately 83% seen once, with 3.5% to 5.5% in the top ten. Germline loops: CDR1 SGHDT, CDR2 YYEEEE. This CDR3 has 14 amino acids. V trimming: 5 bases; J trimming: 2 bases; junction bases outside the gene matches: 5. This receptor was identified in a woman aged 65 to 85 with acute or convalescent COVID-19. The chain recombines TRBV5-6 with TRBJ2-3, with TRBD1 matching over 7 bases. The sequenced material came from peripheral blood. CDR3 loop: CASRGTESTDTQYF. The DNA for the CDR3 is TGTGCCAGCAGGGGGACAGAATCCACAGATACGCAGTATTTT. Together with reference TRBV5-6 and TRBJ2-3, the CDR3 gives the full variable domain: DAGVTQSPTHLIKTRGQQVTLRCSPKSGHDTVSWYQQALGQGPQFIFQYYEEEERQRGNFPDRFSGHQFPNYSSELNVNALLLGDSALYLCASRGTESTDTQYFGPGTRLTVL.